The 31 T cell receptor beta chains listed next were all sequenced from one sample in a study of post-analysis software for immune sequencing data. Study outcomes and limitations: There were five TRBV segments more frequent in patients than controls, and TRBV5-6, TRBV5-1 and TRBV20-1 were among them.

Prepared TCR beta cDNA libraries contained unique molecular identifiers. TCRdb reprocessed the PCR reads with MiXCR, giving one entry per CDR3 protein. The sample yields approximately 460,000 distinct CDR3 sequences, under 55% seen once. These receptors' antigens are unknown. The sequencing input was blood. These TCRs come from a girl aged 5 to 17 with multiple sclerosis.

This clonotype has more than one count but fewer than ten. Here the CDR3 reads CSVEGLTNNEQFF. In DNA, the CDR3 is TGCAGCGTTGAAGGCCTAACTAACAATGAGCAGTTCTTC. The rearrangement links TRBV29-1 to TRBJ2-1; D remains ambiguous. Deletions cut 1 base from V and 5 bases from J, with 9 bases between. Germline CDR1 reads SQVTM; CDR2 reads ANQGSEA. The CDR3 is made up of 13 amino acids.

The chain employs TRBV7-9 and TRBJ2-5; the D gene is possibly TRBD2 (5 bases). Trimming took off 5 bases at V and 5 bases at J, with 15 bases between the two ends. This CDR3 spans 14 amino acids. CDR1 is SEHNR and CDR2 is FQNEAQ in the germline V gene (reference sequence). Here the CDR3 reads CASSLKQREETQYF. The CDR3 nucleotides read TGTGCCAGCAGCCTAAAGCAAAGGGAGGAGACCCAGTACTTC.

The genes are TRBV28 and TRBJ2-5; a weak D match, TRBD2 (5 bases). The J call is in doubt because the DNA end fits TRBJ2-7 better. This CDR3 contains 17 residues. Per germline, CDR1 MDHEN and CDR2 SYDVKM. This chain's CDR3 is CASSGGVQDLSLYEQYF. The CDR3 DNA reads TGTGCCAGCAGTGGAGGTGTTCAGGACTTGTCCCTCTACGAGCAGTACTTC.

The V and J genes are TRBV6-2 or TRBV6-3 and TRBJ2-1; no definite D call. In germline, CDR1 is MNHEY, CDR2 SVGEGT. This CDR3 has 15 residues. The V and J ends lost 4 bases and 10 bases respectively, with 20 bases between them. This CDR3 reads CASSSGSRNQGEQFF. In nucleotides, the CDR3 is TGTGCCAGCAGTTCGGGTTCCCGAAATCAAGGCGAGCAGTTCTTC.

CDR3 sequence: CSSTTSGYNEQFF. The CDR3 DNA sequence: TGCAGTTCCACGACTAGCGGCTACAATGAGCAGTTCTTC. The V call is TRBV20-1, the J call TRBJ2-1; 9 positions agree with TRBD2. V lost 8 bases to trimming and J lost 3 bases; unmatched junction nucleotides: 5. From germline, CDR1 is DFQATT and CDR2 SNEGSKA (reference sequence). CDR3 size: 13 residues.

This clonotype was recorded only once. The chain is built from TRBV20-1 and TRBJ2-5; 7 nucleotides agree with TRBD2. The J call could be wrong; TRBJ2-7 is a better fit for the DNA end. The CDR3 runs to 15 residues. CDR1 and CDR2 from the germline V gene are DFQATT and SNEGSKA (reference sequence). The CDR3: CSASALAAGNHEQYF. In DNA form, the CDR3 reads TGCAGTGCTTCGGCCCTAGCGGCAGGCAACCACGAGCAGTACTTC.

The J gene is TRBJ1-4, the V gene TRBV28; the D is unclear. The V gene's germline CDR1 is MDHEN and CDR2 SYDVKM. V was cut by 5 bases and J by 8 bases, with 21 bases left in between. The CDR3 covers 16 residues. CDR3 loop: CASSPPRSSAEEKLFF. The CDR3, as DNA: TGTGCCAGCAGTCCCCCTAGGAGTAGCGCGGAGGAAAAACTGTTTTTT.

The CDR3 nucleotides are TGTGCCAGCAGTTTTGAGGGAGGGCCCTCCTCTTACGAGCAGTACTTC. Translating gives CASSFEGGPSSYEQYF. The chain carries TRBV27 and TRBJ2-7, with 7 positions matching TRBD2. CDR1 is MNHEY and CDR2 is SMNVEV in the germline V gene (reference sequence). The V and J ends lost 3 bases and 4 bases, in that order; junction bases with no gene match: 12. The CDR3 runs to 16 residues.

CDR3 sequence (DNA): TGTGCCAGCAGCGTAGCCGGGACAACCTCCTACGAGCAGTACTTC. Amino acids: CASSVAGTTSYEQYF. This rearrangement joins TRBV9 to TRBJ2-7, with D tentatively TRBD1 (6 bases). The CDR3 totals 15 residues. Germline lookup yields CDR1 SGDLS and CDR2 YYNGEE. The V end lost 0 bases, the J end lost 0 bases, and 10 bases lay between the germline ends.

This clonotype has a handful of counts. This chain links TRBV4-2 with TRBJ1-2; 7 positions agree with TRBD1. In germline, CDR1 is LGHNA, CDR2 YNFKEQ. The CDR3 contains 17 residues. After removal of 3 bases from V and 4 bases from J, the junction contained 14 bases not matched to a gene. The CDR3 DNA sequence: TGTGCCAGCAGCCAGGGATGGCGACAGGGCGGAGGCTATGGCTACACCTTC. Translating it yields CASSQGWRQGGGYGYTF.

The chain employs TRBV9 and TRBJ2-3; D ambiguous. This CDR3 is built from 15 residues. V lost 0 bases, J lost 2 bases, and 10 bases lay in between. CDR1 and CDR2 from the germline V gene are SGDLS and YYNGEE. The CDR3 loop is CASSVAPSNTDTQYF. Here the CDR3 DNA reads TGTGCCAGCAGCGTAGCTCCAAGCAACACAGATACGCAGTATTTT.

This clonotype was counted only a few times. The chain is built from TRBV28 and TRBJ1-2; D is possibly TRBD1 (5 bases). CDR3 size: 15 residues. The germline CDR1 and CDR2 sequences are MDHEN and SYDVKM. Trimming removed 3 bases at V and 4 bases at J, with 15 bases between. CDR3 DNA sequence: TGTGCCAGCAGTTTCCGGGACTATATGGGCTATGGCTACACCTTC. Amino acids: CASSFRDYMGYGYTF.

This clonotype came up a few times. The chain uses TRBV20-1 and TRBJ2-5; 8 positions match TRBD2. Germline V gives CDR1 DFQATT, CDR2 SNEGSKA (reference sequence). The CDR3 spans 14 residues. Unmatched junction bases numbered 16, after V lost 5 bases and J lost 11 bases. The CDR3, as DNA: TGCAGTGCTCATTTCCCGGGAGGGCCGGGAGAGCAGTACTTC. Encoded protein: CSAHFPGGPGEQYF.

The rearrangement uses TRBV25-1 and TRBJ2-5; no clear D. The tail of the sequence fits TRBJ2-7 better, so the J call may be wrong. This CDR3 comprises 13 residues. The germline CDR1 and CDR2 sequences are MGHDK and SYGVNS. This chain's CDR3 is CASSEFPTYEQYF. The CDR3 nucleotides are TGTGCCAGCAGTGAATTTCCTACCTACGAGCAGTACTTC.

This clonotype was counted once. The chain joins TRBV6-2 or TRBV6-3 to TRBJ2-7, with unresolved D. CDR1 and CDR2 from the germline V gene are MNHEY and SVGEGT. Trimming left V 7 bases short and J 7 bases short, with 17 bases between. The CDR3 covers 13 residues. The CDR3: CASNQDVSNEQYF. The CDR3, as DNA: TGTGCCAGCAACCAGGACGTAAGCAATGAGCAGTACTTC.

The chain is built from TRBV28 and TRBJ2-7, with D possibly matching TRBD1 (6 bases). V lost 6 bases, J lost 3 bases, and 18 bases lay in between. The germline CDR1 and CDR2 sequences are MDHEN and SYDVKM. CDR3 size: 15 residues. The CDR3 here is CASRTGRDNFYEQYF. CDR3 bases: TGTGCCAGCAGGACCGGCCGGGACAACTTCTACGAGCAGTACTTC.

The rearrangement links TRBV20-1 to TRBJ2-1; D is ambiguous. Trimming removed 5 bases at V and 0 bases at J, with 8 bases between. The CDR3 is 13 residues long. Germline assignment: CDR1 DFQATT and CDR2 SNEGSKA (reference sequence). The CDR3 sequence is CSALKSSYNEQFF. CDR3 DNA sequence: TGCAGTGCTTTGAAGAGCTCCTACAATGAGCAGTTCTTC.

J is TRBJ2-3 and V is TRBV20-1; tentative D call: TRBD2 (5 bases). The CDR3 totals 14 residues. Germline values: CDR1 DFQATT, CDR2 SNEGSKA (reference sequence). V was clipped by 6 bases and J by 1 base, with 14 bases between them. DNA for the CDR3: TGCAGTGCAAATGACTACCTGGGCACAGATACGCAGTATTTT. Translation gives CSANDYLGTDTQYF.

This clonotype was recorded a few times. The chain uses TRBV27 and TRBJ1-1; possibly TRBD1 for D (6 bases). V gave up 0 bases and J gave up 5 bases, with 28 bases separating them. This CDR3 comprises 20 residues. Germline CDR1 is MNHEY and CDR2 is SMNVEV (reference sequence). Written as DNA, the CDR3 is TGTGCCAGCAGTTTATCGGGGCCACTGGGTGCGGGGGGCTATCGGACTGAAGCTTTCTTT. Translation gives CASSLSGPLGAGGYRTEAFF.

This chain links TRBV4-1 with TRBJ1-5; D possibly corresponds to TRBD1 (5 bases). Germline V gives CDR1 MGHRA, CDR2 YSYEKL. The CDR3 sequence is 16 residues long. V gave up 1 base and J gave up 1 base, with 11 bases separating them. CDR3 DNA: TGCGCCAGCAGCCAAGGCGGGACCCAGAGCAATCAGCCCCAGCATTTT. Translating it yields CASSQGGTQSNQPQHF.

The chain combines TRBV15 with TRBJ1-1, with D unresolved. Trimming removed 0 bases from V and 4 bases from J, with 12 bases in between. CDR1 is LNHNV, CDR2 YYDKDF, per germline (reference sequence). This CDR3 has 15 amino acids. The CDR3 loop reads CATSRDLGEGTEAFF. CDR3 sequence (DNA): TGTGCCACCAGCAGAGATCTCGGGGAGGGCACTGAAGCTTTCTTT.

This clonotype was detected a few times. The chain has TRBV28 and TRBJ2-7, with D perhaps matching TRBD1 (5 bases). This CDR3 contains 17 residues. The germline CDR1 and CDR2 sequences are MDHEN and SYDVKM. V was cut by 7 bases and J by 0 bases, with 22 bases left in between. CDR3 region: CASTKNRGAASSYEQYF. For the CDR3, the DNA is TGTGCCAGCACCAAAAACCGTGGGGCAGCGAGCTCCTACGAGCAGTACTTC.

J is TRBJ1-2 and V is TRBV20-1; D remains ambiguous. Germline V gene lookup returns CDR1 DFQATT and CDR2 SNEGSKA (reference sequence). CDR3 length: 14 amino acids. V lost 1 base and J lost 4, with 13 bases in between. For the CDR3, the DNA is TGCAGTGCTAGAGGAGAGGTTTTCGGCTATGGCTACACCTTC. Its translation: CSARGEVFGYGYTF.

The V and J genes are TRBV9 and TRBJ1-2; D not resolved. CDR3 size: 13 residues. The germline V and J ends were trimmed by 4 bases and 5 bases, with 12 bases remaining between them. CDR1 SGDLS and CDR2 YYNGEE come from the germline V gene. The CDR3: CASSPEDKYGYTF. The CDR3 coding sequence is TGTGCCAGCAGCCCCGAAGACAAATATGGCTACACCTTC. Complete variable domain (other parts from reference TRBV9 and TRBJ1-2): DSGVTQTPKHLITATGQRVTLRCSPRSGDLSVYWYQQSLDQGLQFLIQYYNGEERAKGNILERFSAQQFPDLHSELNLSSLELGDSALYFCASSPEDKYGYTFGSGTRLTVV.

The table lists this clonotype with a few counts. The chain employs TRBV5-1 and TRBJ2-1; D is undetermined. Trimming pared 2 bases from V and 4 bases from J, leaving 16 bases between. The CDR3 spans 16 residues. CDR1 is SGHRS and CDR2 is YFSETQ in the germline V gene. CDR3 nucleotide sequence: TGCGCCAGCAGCTTACAGCAACTCCTTGTTTACAATGAGCAGTTCTTC. It encodes CASSLQQLLVYNEQFF.

V and J are TRBV5-1 and TRBJ2-3, with 7 bases identical to TRBD1. Trimming at V came to 3 bases and at J to 5 bases, leaving 6 bases not matched to a gene. Looked up from germline, CDR1 is SGHRS and CDR2 is YFSETQ. The CDR3 length is 14 residues. CDR3 nucleotides: TGCGCCAGCAGCTCGGGGACAGCAGTAGATACGCAGTATTTT. Translated: CASSSGTAVDTQYF.

There are a few counts of this clonotype. The genes are TRBV4-1 and TRBJ2-7; D may correspond to TRBD1 or TRBD2 (5 bases each). This CDR3 has 15 residues. Per germline, CDR1 MGHRA and CDR2 YSYEKL. V lost 0 bases to trimming and J lost 3 bases, with 12 bases between them. The CDR3 here is CASSQEGPAFYEQYF. In nucleotides, the CDR3 is TGCGCCAGCAGCCAAGAGGGACCAGCCTTCTACGAGCAGTACTTC.

For this clonotype: This may come from a read error, since a much larger clone is one base off. CDR3: CASSVHQVPSYGYTF. For the CDR3, the DNA is TGTGCCAGCAGCGTACACCAGGTCCCCTCTTATGGCTACACCTTC. The genes are TRBV9 and TRBJ1-2, with unresolved D. The CDR3 is made up of 15 amino acids. V lost 1 base and J 5 bases, leaving 15 bases between the germline ends. Germline V CDR1 and CDR2: SGDLS, YYNGEE.

In its sample, this clonotype was seen once. This chain links TRBV6-6 with TRBJ1-1; D call uncertain. Germline V CDR1 and CDR2: MNHNY, SVGAGI (reference sequence). This CDR3 region has 11 residues. The ends were cut back, 7 bases at V and 2 bases at J, with 5 bases in the middle. The DNA of the CDR3 is TGTGCCAGCATAACCAACACTGAAGCTTTCTTT. It yields the protein CASITNTEAFF.

This clonotype came up a few times. V and J are TRBV20-1 and TRBJ1-6; 9 nucleotides match TRBD1. CDR3 length equals 13 residues. CDR1 and CDR2 from the germline V gene are DFQATT and SNEGSKA (reference sequence). J was trimmed by 8 bases and V by 5 bases; bases with no gene match: 4. CDR3 DNA: TGCAGTGCTCCGGGACAGGGTGATTCACCCCTCCACTTT. This encodes CSAPGQGDSPLHF.

The chain couples TRBV20-1 to TRBJ2-4; 7 bases are shared with TRBD2. The end of the DNA is better explained by TRBJ2-7, so the J call may be wrong. CDR3 size: 14 residues. Germline CDR1 and CDR2: DFQATT and SNEGSKA (reference sequence). The CDR3 loop is CSAPMGGSENEQYF. In DNA form, the CDR3 reads TGCAGTGCCCCGATGGGCGGGAGTGAAAACGAGCAGTACTTC.